What follows are 6 T cell receptor beta chains derived from one specimen sequenced in a study of cytomegalovirus exposure and HLA in healthy donors. Primers included in the PCR were 60 Vbeta and 13 Jbeta primers. Assay: immunoSEQ multiplex PCR; the TCRdb copy retains only in-frame clones and omits some. The sample holds about 55,000 clones, 65% to 85% seen once. Sequenced sample: PBMCs. These receptors all stem from a female donor in good health and CMV-seronegative.

The chain links TRBV5-1 to TRBJ2-5, with 10 bases lining up with TRBD2. Germline CDR1 SGHRS, CDR2 YFSETQ. The V segment lost 0 bases and the J segment 5 bases; nucleotides outside the gene matches: 4. This CDR3 has 15 residues. The CDR3 sequence: CASSLEGLAWETQYF. CDR3 sequence (DNA): TGCGCCAGCAGCTTGGAGGGACTAGCGTGGGAGACCCAGTACTTC.

This clone was counted a few times. The DNA of the CDR3 is TGTGCCAGCAGCATCCTACAGGGAAGAGGCTCCTACGAGCAGTACTTC. Translating it yields CASSILQGRGSYEQYF. The J gene is TRBJ2-7, the V gene TRBV21-1; the table's TRBD1 call for D was not verified on the DNA. TRBV21-1 is shown as a pseudogene. This CDR3 contains 16 residues.

The genes are TRBV5-6 and TRBJ1-5; a weak D match, TRBD1 (6 bases). The CDR3 totals 15 residues. Between the trimmed V and J ends, which lost 1 base and 5 bases, there was a span of 13 bases. Germline V gene sequence: CDR1 SGHDT, CDR2 YYEEEE. CDR3 protein: CASSLWGRGYQPQHF. As DNA, the CDR3 is TGTGCCAGCAGCTTGTGGGGCAGGGGATATCAGCCCCAGCATTTT.

The genes are TRBV27 and TRBJ1-1; 10 bases match TRBD1. The CDR3 covers 15 residues. The V segment lost 5 bases and the J segment 6 bases; nucleotides outside the gene matches: 9. Germline V gives CDR1 MNHEY, CDR2 SMNVEV (reference sequence). The CDR3 protein is CASSHGDRGTAEAFF. In DNA, the CDR3 is TGTGCCAGCAGTCATGGGGACAGGGGAACCGCTGAAGCTTTCTTT.

With regard to this clone: The sample holds other DNA sequences that translate to the same CDR3. This chain links TRBV29-1 with TRBJ2-7; 7 nucleotides match TRBD2. Per germline, CDR1 SQVTM and CDR2 ANQGSEA. CDR3 length equals 13 residues. The J segment lost 7 bases and the V segment lost 3 bases, leaving 9 bases of the junction unmatched. CDR3 coding DNA: TGCAGCGTTGATGGTGGGAGGGCCGGGGAGCAGTACTTC. Its translation is CSVDGGRAGEQYF.

Points on this clone: The junction departs from germline at one end; a sequencing error may be responsible. This chain links TRBV7-2 with TRBJ2-7; 8 nucleotides line up with TRBD1. The germline V gene has CDR1 SGHTA and CDR2 FQGNSA. This CDR3 contains 13 residues. Here the CDR3 DNA reads TGTGCCAGCAGCTTAGATAATAGGGCAGGGGGCGCTTTC. Its protein product is CASSLDNRAGGAF.